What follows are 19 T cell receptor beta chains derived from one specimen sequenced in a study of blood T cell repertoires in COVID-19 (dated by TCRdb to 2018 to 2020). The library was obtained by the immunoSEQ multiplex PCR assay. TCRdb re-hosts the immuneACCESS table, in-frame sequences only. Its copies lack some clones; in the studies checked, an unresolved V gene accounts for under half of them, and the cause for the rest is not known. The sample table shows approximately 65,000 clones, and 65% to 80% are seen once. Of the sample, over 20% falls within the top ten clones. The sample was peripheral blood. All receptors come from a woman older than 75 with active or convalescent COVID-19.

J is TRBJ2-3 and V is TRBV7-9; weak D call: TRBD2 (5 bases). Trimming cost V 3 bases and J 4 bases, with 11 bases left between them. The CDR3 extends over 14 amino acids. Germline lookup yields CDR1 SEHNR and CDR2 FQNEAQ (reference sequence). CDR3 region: CASSFEGLADTQYF. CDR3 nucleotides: TGTGCCAGCAGCTTTGAGGGTTTGGCAGATACGCAGTATTTT.

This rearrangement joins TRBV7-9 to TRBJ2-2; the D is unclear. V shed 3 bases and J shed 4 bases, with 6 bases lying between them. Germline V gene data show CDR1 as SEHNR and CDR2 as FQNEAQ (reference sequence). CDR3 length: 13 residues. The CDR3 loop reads CASSFWSTGELFF. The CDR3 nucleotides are TGTGCCAGCAGCTTTTGGAGCACCGGGGAGCTGTTTTTT.

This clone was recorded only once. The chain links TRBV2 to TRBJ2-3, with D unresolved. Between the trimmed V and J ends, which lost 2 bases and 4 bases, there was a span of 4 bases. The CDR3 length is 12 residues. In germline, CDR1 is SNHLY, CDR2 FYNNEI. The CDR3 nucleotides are TGTGCCAGCAGTGAAATCTCAGATACGCAGTATTTT. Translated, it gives CASSEISDTQYF.

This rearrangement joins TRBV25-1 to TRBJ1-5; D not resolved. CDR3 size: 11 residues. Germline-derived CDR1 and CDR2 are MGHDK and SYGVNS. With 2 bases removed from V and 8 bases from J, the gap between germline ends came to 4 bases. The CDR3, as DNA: TGTGCCAGCAGTGAAACGGAGCCCCAGCATTTT. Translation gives CASSETEPQHF.

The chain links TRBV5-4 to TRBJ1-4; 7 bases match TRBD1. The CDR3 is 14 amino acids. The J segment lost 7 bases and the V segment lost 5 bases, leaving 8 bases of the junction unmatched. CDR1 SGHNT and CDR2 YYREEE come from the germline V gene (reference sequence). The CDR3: CASSTGTDLEKLFF. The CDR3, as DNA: TGTGCCAGCAGTACCGGGACAGACCTTGAAAAACTGTTTTTT.

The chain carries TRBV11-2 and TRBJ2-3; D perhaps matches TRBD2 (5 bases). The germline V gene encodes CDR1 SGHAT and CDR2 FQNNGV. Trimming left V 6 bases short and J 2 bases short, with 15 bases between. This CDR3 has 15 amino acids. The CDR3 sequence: CASRPLDRDTDTQYF. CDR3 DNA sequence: TGTGCCAGCAGACCCCTGGACCGGGACACAGATACGCAGTATTTT.

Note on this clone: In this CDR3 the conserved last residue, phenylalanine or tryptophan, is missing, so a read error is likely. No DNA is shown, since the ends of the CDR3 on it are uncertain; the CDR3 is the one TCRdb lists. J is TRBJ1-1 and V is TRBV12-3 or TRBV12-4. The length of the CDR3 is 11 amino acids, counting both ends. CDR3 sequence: CASSRGGRPDL.

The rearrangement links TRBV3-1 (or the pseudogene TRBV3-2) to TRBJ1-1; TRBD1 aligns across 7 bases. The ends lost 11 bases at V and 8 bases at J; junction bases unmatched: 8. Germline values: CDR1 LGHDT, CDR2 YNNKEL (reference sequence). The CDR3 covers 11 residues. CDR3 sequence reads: CASKQGEEAFF. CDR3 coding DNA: TGTGCCTCAAAGCAGGGGGAGGAAGCTTTCTTT.

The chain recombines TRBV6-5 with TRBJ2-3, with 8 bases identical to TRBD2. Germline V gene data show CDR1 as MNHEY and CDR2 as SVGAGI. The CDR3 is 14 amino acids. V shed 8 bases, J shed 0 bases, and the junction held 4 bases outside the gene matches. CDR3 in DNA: TGTGCCAGCCAGCGGACTAGCAGCACAGATACGCAGTATTTT. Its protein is CASQRTSSTDTQYF.

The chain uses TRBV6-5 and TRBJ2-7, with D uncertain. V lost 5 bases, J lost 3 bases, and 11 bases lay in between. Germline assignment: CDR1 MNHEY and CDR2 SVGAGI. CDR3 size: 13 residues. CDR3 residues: CASSPWRSYEQYF. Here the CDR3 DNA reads TGTGCCAGCAGTCCGTGGCGGAGCTACGAGCAGTACTTC.

DNA for the CDR3: TGCGCCAGCAGCCAAGAAGGCGCAGGGGGGTCCGGGGAGCTGTTTTTT. This encodes CASSQEGAGGSGELFF. The rearrangement joins TRBV4-1 to TRBJ2-2, with a possible D match to TRBD1 (7 bases). The CDR3 runs to 16 residues. V lost 0 bases, J lost 6 bases, and 14 bases lay in between. CDR1 MGHRA and CDR2 YSYEKL come from the germline V gene.

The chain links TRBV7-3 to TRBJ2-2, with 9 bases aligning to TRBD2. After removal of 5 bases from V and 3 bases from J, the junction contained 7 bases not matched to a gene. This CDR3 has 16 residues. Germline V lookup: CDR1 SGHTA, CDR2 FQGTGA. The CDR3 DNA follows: TGTGCCAGCAGCAAGAGTAGCGGGGGTGACACCGGGGAGCTGTTTTTT. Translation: CASSKSSGGDTGELFF.

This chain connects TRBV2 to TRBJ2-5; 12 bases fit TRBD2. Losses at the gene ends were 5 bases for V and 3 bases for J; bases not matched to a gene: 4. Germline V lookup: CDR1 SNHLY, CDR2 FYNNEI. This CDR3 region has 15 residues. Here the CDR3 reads CASSWPSGGEETQYF. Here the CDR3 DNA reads TGTGCCAGCAGTTGGCCTAGCGGGGGGGAAGAGACCCAGTACTTC.

In DNA form, the CDR3 reads TGTGCCAGCAGCCCCCTACGGGAGGGCAGCTATGGCTACACCTTC. Translated, it gives CASSPLREGSYGYTF. This chain joins TRBV4-2 and TRBJ1-2; D is undetermined. V was shortened by 4 bases and J by 4 bases, with 16 bases between the two germline ends. The germline CDR1 and CDR2 sequences are LGHNA and YNFKEQ. The CDR3 sequence is 15 residues long.

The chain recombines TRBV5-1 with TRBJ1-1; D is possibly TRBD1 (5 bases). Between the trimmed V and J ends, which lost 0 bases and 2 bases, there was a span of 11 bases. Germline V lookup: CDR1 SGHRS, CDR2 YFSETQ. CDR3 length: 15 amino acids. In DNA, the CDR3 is TGCGCCAGCAGCTTGGCCGGACACCCTAACACTGAAGCTTTCTTT. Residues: CASSLAGHPNTEAFF.

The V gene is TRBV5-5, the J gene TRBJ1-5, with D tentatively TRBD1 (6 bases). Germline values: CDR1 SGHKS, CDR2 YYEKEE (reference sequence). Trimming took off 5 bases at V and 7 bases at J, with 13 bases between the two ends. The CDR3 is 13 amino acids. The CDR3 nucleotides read TGTGCCAGCAGATCGGGGGGCGGACAGCCCCAGCATTTT. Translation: CASRSGGGQPQHF.

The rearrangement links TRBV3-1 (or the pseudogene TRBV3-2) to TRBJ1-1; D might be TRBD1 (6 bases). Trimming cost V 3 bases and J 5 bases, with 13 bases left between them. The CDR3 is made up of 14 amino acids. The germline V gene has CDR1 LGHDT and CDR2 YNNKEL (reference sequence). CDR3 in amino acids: CASSHGGGGTEAFF. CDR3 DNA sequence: TGTGCCAGCAGCCACGGGGGCGGGGGAACTGAAGCTTTCTTT.

CDR3 sequence: CASSEGPYSYNEQFF. DNA of the CDR3: TGTGCCAGCAGTGAGGGGCCATACTCCTACAATGAGCAGTTCTTC. The V gene is TRBV6-1, the J gene TRBJ2-1; maybe TRBD1 (5 bases). Germline loops: CDR1 MNHNS, CDR2 SASEGT. This CDR3 spans 15 amino acids. V lost 3 bases, J lost 0 bases, and 9 bases lay in between.

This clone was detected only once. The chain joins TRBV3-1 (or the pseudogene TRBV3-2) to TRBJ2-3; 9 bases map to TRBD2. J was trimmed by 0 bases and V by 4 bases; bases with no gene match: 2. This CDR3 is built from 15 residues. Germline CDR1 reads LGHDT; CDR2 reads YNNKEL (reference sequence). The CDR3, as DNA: TGTGCCAGCAGCCTGACTAGCGGAAGCACAGATACGCAGTATTTT. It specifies CASSLTSGSTDTQYF.